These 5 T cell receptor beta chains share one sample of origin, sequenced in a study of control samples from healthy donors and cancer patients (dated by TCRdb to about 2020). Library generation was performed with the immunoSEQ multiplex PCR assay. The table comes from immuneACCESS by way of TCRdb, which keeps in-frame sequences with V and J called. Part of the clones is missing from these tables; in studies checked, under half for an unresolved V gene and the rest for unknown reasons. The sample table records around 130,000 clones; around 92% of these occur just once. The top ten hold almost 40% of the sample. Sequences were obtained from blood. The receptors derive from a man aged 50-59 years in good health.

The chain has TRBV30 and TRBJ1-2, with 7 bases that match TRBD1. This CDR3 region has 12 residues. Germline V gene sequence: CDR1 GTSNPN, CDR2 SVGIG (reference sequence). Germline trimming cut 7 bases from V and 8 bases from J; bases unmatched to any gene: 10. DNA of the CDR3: TGTGCCTCCCGAACAGGGGTGGGAGGCTACACCTTC. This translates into CASRTGVGGYTF.

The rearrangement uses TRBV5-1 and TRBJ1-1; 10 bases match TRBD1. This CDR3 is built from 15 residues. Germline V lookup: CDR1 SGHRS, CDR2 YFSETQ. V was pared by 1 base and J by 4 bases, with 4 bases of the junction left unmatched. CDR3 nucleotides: TGCGCCAGCAGCTTGTTGACAGGGGGCTCCACTGAAGCTTTCTTT. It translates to CASSLLTGGSTEAFF.

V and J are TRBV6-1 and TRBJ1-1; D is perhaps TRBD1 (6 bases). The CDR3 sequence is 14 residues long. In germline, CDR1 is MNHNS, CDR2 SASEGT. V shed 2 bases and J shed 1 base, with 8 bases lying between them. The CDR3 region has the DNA TGTGCCAGCAGTGAATTGGGGGCGAACACTGAAGCTTTCTTT. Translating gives CASSELGANTEAFF.

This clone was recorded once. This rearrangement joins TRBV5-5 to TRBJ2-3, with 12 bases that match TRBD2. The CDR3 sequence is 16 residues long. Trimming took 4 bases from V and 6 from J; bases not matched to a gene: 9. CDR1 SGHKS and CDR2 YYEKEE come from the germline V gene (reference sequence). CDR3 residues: CASSPASGGAEDTQYF. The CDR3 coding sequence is TGTGCCAGCAGCCCCGCTAGCGGGGGGGCAGAGGATACGCAGTATTTT.

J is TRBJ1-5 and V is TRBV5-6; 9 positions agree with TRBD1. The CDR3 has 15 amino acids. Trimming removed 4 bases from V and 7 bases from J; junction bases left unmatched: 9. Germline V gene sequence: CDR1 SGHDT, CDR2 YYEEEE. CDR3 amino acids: CASSLGQGAGQPQHF. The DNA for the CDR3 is TGTGCCAGCAGCCTGGGACAGGGAGCGGGACAGCCCCAGCATTTT.